The 13 T cell receptor beta chains below were found in one sample sequenced in a study of T cell clones after liver transplantation. Sequencing used immunoSEQ multiplex PCR; TCRdb keeps in-frame clones, though not all of them. In the table there are 65,000 to 80,000 clones, less than 85% of which are singletons. The material sequenced was CD4+ T cells from blood, taken at the 22-month timepoint. The receptor set was obtained from a human patient who received a liver transplant. The graft donor may be the source of some T cells.

This rearrangement joins TRBV5-1 to TRBJ2-7, with a weak D call TRBD2 (5 bases). CDR1 is SGHRS, CDR2 YFSETQ, per germline. Trimming stripped 5 bases from V and 0 bases from J, with 12 bases between. This CDR3 has 14 amino acids. CDR3 sequence reads: CASRRGESSYEQYF. The CDR3 DNA is TGCGCCAGCAGACGGGGAGAGAGCTCCTACGAGCAGTACTTC.

V is TRBV11-3 and J is TRBJ2-3; D not certain. Germline V gene lookup returns CDR1 SGHNT and CDR2 YENEEA. The V gene lost 5 bases and the J gene lost 2 bases, with 8 bases spanning the gap. The CDR3 is 13 residues long. CDR3 sequence: CASSIRPTDTQYF. In nucleotides, the CDR3 is TGTGCCAGCAGCATACGACCCACAGATACGCAGTATTTT.

The chain combines TRBV7-2 with TRBJ2-3; 7 positions agree with TRBD2. V trimming: 2 bases; J trimming: 4 bases; junction bases outside the gene matches: 0. CDR1 is SGHTA and CDR2 is FQGNSA in the germline V gene. The CDR3 is made up of 13 amino acids. The CDR3 nucleotides are TGTGCCAGCAGCTTACGGGGGGCAGATACGCAGTATTTT. This translates into CASSLRGADTQYF. Complete variable domain (other parts from reference TRBV7-2 and TRBJ2-3): GAGVSQSPSNKVTEKGKDVELRCDPISGHTALYWYRQSLGQGLEFLIYFQGNSAPDKSGLPSDRFSAERTGGSVSTLTIQRTQQEDSAVYLCASSLRGADTQYFGPGTRLTVL.

V is TRBV11-2 and J is TRBJ1-4; TRBD1 matches 7 bases. Germline values: CDR1 SGHAT, CDR2 FQNNGV. The V gene end was trimmed by 5 bases and the J gene end by 5 bases; junction bases not matched to a gene: 8. This CDR3 has 15 amino acids. The CDR3 DNA is TGTGCCAGCAGCGCACCAGGGGGACTGAATGAAAAACTGTTTTTT. Encoded protein: CASSAPGGLNEKLFF.

The chain joins TRBV7-9 to TRBJ1-5, with TRBD1 matching over 11 bases. This CDR3 spans 16 amino acids. CDR1 and CDR2 (germline): SEHNR, FQNEAQ (reference sequence). V dropped 9 bases and J dropped 6; count of bases not matched to a gene: 13. CDR3: CASTSSDRGLTQPQHF. In nucleotides, the CDR3 is TGTGCCAGTACCTCCTCGGACAGGGGGCTTACTCAGCCCCAGCATTTT.

This rearrangement joins TRBV4-3 to TRBJ2-7; D is uncertain. Germline V gene data show CDR1 as LGHNA and CDR2 as YSLEER. Trimming shortened V by 4 bases and J by 0 bases, and 13 bases separated the two germline ends. The CDR3 spans 15 residues. CDR3 in DNA: TGCGCCAGCAGCCGAAACCACGAGAGCTCCTACGAGCAGTACTTC. It translates to CASSRNHESSYEQYF.

V is TRBV2 and J is TRBJ2-3, with D uncertain. The CDR3 is 14 amino acids. Trimming removed 5 bases at V and 3 bases at J, with 12 bases between. Germline-derived CDR1 and CDR2 are SNHLY and FYNNEI. This CDR3 reads CASSWVGSTDTQYF. In DNA, the CDR3 is TGTGCCAGCAGTTGGGTGGGCAGTACAGATACGCAGTATTTT.

This clone has at least ten counts. The CDR3 DNA sequence: TGTGCCAGCAGAGGGCCGTCGAGAGAGACCCAGTACTTC. Translated, it gives CASRGPSRETQYF. This chain links TRBV28 with TRBJ2-5; D not resolved. CDR1 is MDHEN, CDR2 SYDVKM, per germline. The V end lost 6 bases, the J end lost 4 bases, and 12 bases lay between the germline ends. CDR3 length: 13 residues.

CDR3: CASSRGLIYNEQFF. CDR3 bases: TGTGCCAGCAGTAGGGGACTGATCTACAATGAGCAGTTCTTC. The V call is TRBV6-4, the J call TRBJ2-1; a weak D match, TRBD2 (6 bases). Between the trimmed V and J ends, which lost 5 bases and 3 bases, there was a span of 11 bases. Per the germline V gene, CDR1 is MRHNA and CDR2 is SNTAGT. The CDR3 loop spans 14 amino acids.

The genes are TRBV4-1 and TRBJ1-2; D gene uncertain. Germline V gene lookup returns CDR1 MGHRA and CDR2 YSYEKL. This CDR3 spans 17 amino acids. V was trimmed by 0 bases and J by 3 bases, leaving 17 bases between them. In DNA form, the CDR3 reads TGCGCCAGCAGCCAAGACAGCAGGCTCTTAACCCACTATGGCTACACCTTC. This codes for CASSQDSRLLTHYGYTF.

This rearrangement joins TRBV6-5 to TRBJ1-3; D remains ambiguous. This CDR3 has 15 residues. Germline V gene sequence: CDR1 MNHEY, CDR2 SVGAGI. Trimming took off 0 bases at V and 0 bases at J, with 6 bases between the two ends. CDR3 in DNA: TGTGCCAGCAGTTACTCGGGGAGCTCTGGAAACACCATATATTTT. Amino acids: CASSYSGSSGNTIYF.

V usage is TRBV9 and J usage is TRBJ1-2; the D gene is possibly TRBD1 (6 bases). Trimming took off 4 bases at V and 7 bases at J, with 20 bases between the two ends. The CDR3 spans 15 residues. The germline CDR1 and CDR2 sequences are SGDLS and YYNGEE. CDR3 DNA: TGTGCCAGCAGCCCCCAGGGCGTGGGGGCGTTTGGCTACACCTTC. It yields the protein CASSPQGVGAFGYTF.

CDR3 amino acids: CASSESGLQYEQYF. CDR3 bases: TGTGCCAGCAGTGAGAGCGGGCTTCAGTACGAGCAGTACTTC. The J gene is TRBJ2-7, the V gene TRBV6-1; perhaps TRBD2 as D (6 bases). CDR3 length: 14 amino acids. With 3 bases removed from V and 4 bases from J, the gap between germline ends came to 13 bases. Germline V gene data show CDR1 as MNHNS and CDR2 as SASEGT.